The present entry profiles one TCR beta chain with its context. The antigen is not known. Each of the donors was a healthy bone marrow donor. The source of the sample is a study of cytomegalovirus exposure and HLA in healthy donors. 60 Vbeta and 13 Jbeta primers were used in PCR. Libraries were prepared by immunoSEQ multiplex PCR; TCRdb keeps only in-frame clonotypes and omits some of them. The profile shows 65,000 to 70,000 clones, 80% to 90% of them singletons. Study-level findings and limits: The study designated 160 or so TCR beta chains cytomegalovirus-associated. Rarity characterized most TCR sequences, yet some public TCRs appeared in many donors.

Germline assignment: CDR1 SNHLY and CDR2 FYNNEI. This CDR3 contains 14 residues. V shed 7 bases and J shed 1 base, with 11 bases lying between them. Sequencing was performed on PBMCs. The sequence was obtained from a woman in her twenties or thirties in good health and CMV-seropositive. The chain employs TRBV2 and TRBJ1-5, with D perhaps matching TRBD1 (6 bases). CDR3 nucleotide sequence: TGTGCCAGCACCGGGACACTAAGCAATCAGCCCCAGCATTTT. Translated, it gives CASTGTLSNQPQHF.